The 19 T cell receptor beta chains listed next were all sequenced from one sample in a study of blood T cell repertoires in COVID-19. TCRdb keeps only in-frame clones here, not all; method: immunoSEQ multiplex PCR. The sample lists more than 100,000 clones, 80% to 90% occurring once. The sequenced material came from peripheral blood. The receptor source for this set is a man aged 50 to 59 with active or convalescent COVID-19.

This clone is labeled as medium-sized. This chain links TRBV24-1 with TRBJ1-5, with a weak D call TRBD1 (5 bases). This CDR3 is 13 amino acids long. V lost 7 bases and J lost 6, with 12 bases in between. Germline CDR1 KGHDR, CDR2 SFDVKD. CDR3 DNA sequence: TGTGCCACCAGAGGCAGGGTCGGTCAGCCCCAGCATTTT. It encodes CATRGRVGQPQHF.

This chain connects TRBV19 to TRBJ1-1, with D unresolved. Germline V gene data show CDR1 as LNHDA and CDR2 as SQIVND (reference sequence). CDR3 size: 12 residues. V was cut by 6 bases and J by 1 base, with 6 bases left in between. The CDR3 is CASRGRNTEAFF. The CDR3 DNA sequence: TGTGCCAGTAGGGGGAGGAACACTGAAGCTTTCTTT.

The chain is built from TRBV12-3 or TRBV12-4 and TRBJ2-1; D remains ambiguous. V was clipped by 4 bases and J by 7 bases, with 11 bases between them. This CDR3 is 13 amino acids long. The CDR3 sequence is CASSSLVVNEQFF. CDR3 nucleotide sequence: TGTGCCAGCAGTTCATTGGTAGTGAATGAGCAGTTCTTC.

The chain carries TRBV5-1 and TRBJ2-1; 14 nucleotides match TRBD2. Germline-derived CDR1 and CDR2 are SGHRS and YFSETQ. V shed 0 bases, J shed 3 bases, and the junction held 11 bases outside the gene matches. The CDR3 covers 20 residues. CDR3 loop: CASSLEGLAGGLFGYNEQFF. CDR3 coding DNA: TGCGCCAGCAGCTTGGAAGGACTAGCGGGAGGCCTCTTTGGCTACAATGAGCAGTTCTTC.

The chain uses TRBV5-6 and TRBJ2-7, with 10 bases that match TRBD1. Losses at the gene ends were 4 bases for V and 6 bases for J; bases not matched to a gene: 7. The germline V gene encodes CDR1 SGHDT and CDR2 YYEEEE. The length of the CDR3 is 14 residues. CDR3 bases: TGTGCCAGCAGCCCCGGGACAGGGGTTCGCGAGCAGTACTTC. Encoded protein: CASSPGTGVREQYF.

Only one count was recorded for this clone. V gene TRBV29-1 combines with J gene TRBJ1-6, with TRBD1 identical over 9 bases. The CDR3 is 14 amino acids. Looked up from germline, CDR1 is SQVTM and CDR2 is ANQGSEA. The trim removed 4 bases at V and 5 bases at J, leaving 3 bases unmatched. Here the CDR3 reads CSVADRGDNSPLHF. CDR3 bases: TGCAGCGTTGCCGACAGGGGGGATAATTCACCCCTCCACTTT.

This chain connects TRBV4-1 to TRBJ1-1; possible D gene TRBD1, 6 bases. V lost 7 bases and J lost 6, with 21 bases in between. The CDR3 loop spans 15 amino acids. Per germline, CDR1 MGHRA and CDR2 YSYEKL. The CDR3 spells CASTDGRGSRAEAFF. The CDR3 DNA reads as TGCGCCAGCACCGATGGGAGGGGGAGTAGGGCTGAAGCTTTCTTT.

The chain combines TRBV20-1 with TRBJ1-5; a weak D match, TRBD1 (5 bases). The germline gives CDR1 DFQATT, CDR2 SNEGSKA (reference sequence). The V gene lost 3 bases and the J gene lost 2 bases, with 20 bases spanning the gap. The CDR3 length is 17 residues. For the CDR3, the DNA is TGCAGTGCTAGTGGGGGTCAGGGTTATGTGGGCAATCAGCCCCAGCATTTT. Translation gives CSASGGQGYVGNQPQHF.

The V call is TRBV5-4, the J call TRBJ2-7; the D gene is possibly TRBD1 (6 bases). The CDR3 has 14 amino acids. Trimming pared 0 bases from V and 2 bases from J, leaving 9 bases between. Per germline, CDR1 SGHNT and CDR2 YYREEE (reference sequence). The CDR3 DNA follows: TGTGCCAGCAGCTTGGTAGGACAGCCCTACGAGCAGTACTTC. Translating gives CASSLVGQPYEQYF.

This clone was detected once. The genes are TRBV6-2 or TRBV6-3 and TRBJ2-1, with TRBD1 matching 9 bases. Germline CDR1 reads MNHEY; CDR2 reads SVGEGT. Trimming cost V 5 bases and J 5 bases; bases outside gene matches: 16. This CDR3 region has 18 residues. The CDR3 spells CASSTALIGQGYNNEQFF. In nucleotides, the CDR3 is TGTGCCAGCAGTACCGCCCTCATCGGACAGGGGTACAACAATGAGCAGTTCTTC.

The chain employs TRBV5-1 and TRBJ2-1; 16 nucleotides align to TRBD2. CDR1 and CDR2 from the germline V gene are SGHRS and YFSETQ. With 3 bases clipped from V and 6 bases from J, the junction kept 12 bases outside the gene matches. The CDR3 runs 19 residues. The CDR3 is CASSSGLAGGPREFNEQFF. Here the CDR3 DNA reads TGCGCCAGCAGCTCGGGACTAGCGGGAGGGCCGAGAGAATTCAATGAGCAGTTCTTC.

CDR3 in DNA: TGTGCCAGCGCCCCTAGGGGTCCGGAGACCCAGTACTTC. Protein product: CASAPRGPETQYF. The chain is built from TRBV7-2 and TRBJ2-5; D may be TRBD1 (5 bases). The CDR3 extends over 13 amino acids. Germline V gene data show CDR1 as SGHTA and CDR2 as FQGNSA. V was shortened by 8 bases and J by 5 bases, with 15 bases between the two germline ends.

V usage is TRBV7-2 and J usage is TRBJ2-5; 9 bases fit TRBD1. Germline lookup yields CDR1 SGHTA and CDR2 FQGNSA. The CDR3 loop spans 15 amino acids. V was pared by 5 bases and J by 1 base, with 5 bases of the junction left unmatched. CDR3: CASSNPTGGQETQYF. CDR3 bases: TGTGCCAGCAGCAACCCGACAGGGGGCCAAGAGACCCAGTACTTC.

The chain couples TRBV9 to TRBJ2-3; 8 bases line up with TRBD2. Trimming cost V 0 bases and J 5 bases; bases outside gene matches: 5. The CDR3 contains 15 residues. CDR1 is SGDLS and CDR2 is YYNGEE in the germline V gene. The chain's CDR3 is CASSVVSAGVDTQYF. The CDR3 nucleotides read TGTGCCAGCAGCGTAGTTTCAGCGGGGGTAGATACGCAGTATTTT.

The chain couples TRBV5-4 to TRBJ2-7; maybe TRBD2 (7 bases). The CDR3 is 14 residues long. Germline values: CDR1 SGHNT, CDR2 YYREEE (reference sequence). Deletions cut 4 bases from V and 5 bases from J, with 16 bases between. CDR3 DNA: TGTGCCAGCAGCCAAGGGGGGGGGCGTAACGAGCAGTACTTC. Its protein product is CASSQGGGRNEQYF. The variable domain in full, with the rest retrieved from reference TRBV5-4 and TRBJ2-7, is ETGVTQSPTHLIKTRGQQVTLRCSSQSGHNTVSWYQQALGQGPQFIFQYYREEENGRGNFPPRFSGLQFPNYSSELNVNALELDDSALYLCASSQGGGRNEQYFGPGTRLTVT.

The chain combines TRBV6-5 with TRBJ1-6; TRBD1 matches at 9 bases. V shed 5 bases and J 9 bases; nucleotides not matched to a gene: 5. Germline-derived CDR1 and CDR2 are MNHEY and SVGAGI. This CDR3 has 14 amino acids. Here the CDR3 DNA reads TGTGCCAGCAGTAAGGGACAGGGTGGTTCACCCCTCCACTTT. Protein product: CASSKGQGGSPLHF.

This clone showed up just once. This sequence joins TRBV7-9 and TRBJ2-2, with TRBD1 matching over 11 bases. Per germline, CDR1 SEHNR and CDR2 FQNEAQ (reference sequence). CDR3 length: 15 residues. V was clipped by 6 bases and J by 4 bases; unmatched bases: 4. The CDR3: CASRAGTGGTGELFF. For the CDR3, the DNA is TGTGCCAGCAGAGCCGGGACAGGGGGCACCGGGGAGCTGTTTTTT.

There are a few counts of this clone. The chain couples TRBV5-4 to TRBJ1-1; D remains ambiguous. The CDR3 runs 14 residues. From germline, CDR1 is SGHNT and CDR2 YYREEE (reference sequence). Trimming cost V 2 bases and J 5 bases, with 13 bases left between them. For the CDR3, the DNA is TGTGCCAGCAGCTTCTTGACTTCGGGAACTGAAGCTTTCTTT. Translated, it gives CASSFLTSGTEAFF.

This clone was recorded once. CDR3 sequence: CASSLGRTGSYGYTF. CDR3 DNA: TGTGCCAGCAGCTTAGGCCGGACAGGCAGCTATGGCTACACCTTC. The chain joins TRBV11-2 to TRBJ1-2; the match to TRBD1 covers 7 bases. The V gene end was trimmed by 1 base and the J gene end by 4 bases; junction bases not matched to a gene: 6. Germline values: CDR1 SGHAT, CDR2 FQNNGV. This CDR3 region has 15 residues. Together with reference TRBV11-2 and TRBJ1-2, the CDR3 gives the full variable domain: EAGVAQSPRYKIIEKRQSVAFWCNPISGHATLYWYQQILGQGPKLLIQFQNNGVVDDSQLPKDRFSAERLKGVDSTLKIQPAKLEDSAVYLCASSLGRTGSYGYTFGSGTRLTVV.